Following are 2 T cell receptor beta chains from one sample sequenced in a study of blood T cell repertoires in COVID-19. The assay was immunoSEQ multiplex PCR, and TCRdb's table has in-frame clones only and misses some. This table holds a few hundred thousand clones, around 89% found once. The sample consisted of peripheral blood. Every receptor here comes from a woman under 40 with COVID-19, enrolled during active disease.

The V gene is TRBV11-2, the J gene TRBJ2-5, with 8 bases aligning to TRBD2. The CDR3 is 16 amino acids. Germline assignment: CDR1 SGHAT and CDR2 FQNNGV. Germline trimming cut 5 bases from V and 5 bases from J; bases unmatched to any gene: 13. This CDR3 reads CASSPTTGTRRETQYF. The CDR3 DNA follows: TGTGCCAGCAGCCCCACGACCGGGACTAGGCGGGAGACCCAGTACTTC. Complete variable domain (other parts from reference TRBV11-2 and TRBJ2-5): EAGVAQSPRYKIIEKRQSVAFWCNPISGHATLYWYQQILGQGPKLLIQFQNNGVVDDSQLPKDRFSAERLKGVDSTLKIQPAKLEDSAVYLCASSPTTGTRRETQYFGPGTRLLVL.

The chain joins TRBV2 to TRBJ1-4; D remains ambiguous. This CDR3 comprises 14 residues. CDR1 and CDR2 from the germline V gene are SNHLY and FYNNEI. V lost 2 bases and J lost 4, with 8 bases in between. The CDR3 loop reads CASSERSYNEKLFF. Here the CDR3 DNA reads TGTGCCAGCAGTGAAAGGAGCTATAATGAAAAACTGTTTTTT.